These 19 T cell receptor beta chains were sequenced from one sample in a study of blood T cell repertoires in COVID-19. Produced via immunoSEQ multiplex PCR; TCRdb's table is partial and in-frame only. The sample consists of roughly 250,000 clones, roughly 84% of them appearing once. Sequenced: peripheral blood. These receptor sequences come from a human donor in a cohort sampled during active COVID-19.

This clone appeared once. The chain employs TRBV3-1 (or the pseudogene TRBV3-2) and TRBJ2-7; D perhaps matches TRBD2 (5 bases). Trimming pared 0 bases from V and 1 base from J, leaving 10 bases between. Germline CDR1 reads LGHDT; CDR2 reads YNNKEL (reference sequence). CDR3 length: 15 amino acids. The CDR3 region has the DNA TGTGCCAGCAGCCAAGAAAGAGGGCAGTCCTACGAGCAGTACTTC. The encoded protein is CASSQERGQSYEQYF.

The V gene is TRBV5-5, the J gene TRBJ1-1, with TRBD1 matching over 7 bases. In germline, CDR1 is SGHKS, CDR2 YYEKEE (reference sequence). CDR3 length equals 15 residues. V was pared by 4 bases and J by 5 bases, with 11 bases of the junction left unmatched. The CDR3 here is CASSATTGERTEAFF. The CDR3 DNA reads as TGTGCCAGCAGCGCAACCACAGGGGAACGAACTGAAGCTTTCTTT.

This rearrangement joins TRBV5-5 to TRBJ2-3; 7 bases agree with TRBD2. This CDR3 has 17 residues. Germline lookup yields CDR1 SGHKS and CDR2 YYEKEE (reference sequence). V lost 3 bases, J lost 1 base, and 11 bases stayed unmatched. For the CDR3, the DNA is TGTGCCAGCAGCTCTCGCGGACTAGGGGTGGGCACAGATACGCAGTATTTT. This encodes CASSSRGLGVGTDTQYF.

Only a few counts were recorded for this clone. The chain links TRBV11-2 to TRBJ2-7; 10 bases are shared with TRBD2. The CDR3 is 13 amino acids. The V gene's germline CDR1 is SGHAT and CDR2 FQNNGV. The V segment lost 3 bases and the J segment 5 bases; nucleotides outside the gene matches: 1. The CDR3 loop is CASSFLAGDEQYF. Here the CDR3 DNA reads TGTGCCAGCAGCTTCCTAGCGGGAGACGAGCAGTACTTC.

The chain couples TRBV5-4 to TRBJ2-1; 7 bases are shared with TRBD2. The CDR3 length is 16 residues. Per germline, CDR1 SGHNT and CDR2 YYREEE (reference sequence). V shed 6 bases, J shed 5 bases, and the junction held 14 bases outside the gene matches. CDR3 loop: CASMPASGGPNNEQFF. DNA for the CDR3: TGTGCCAGCATGCCAGCTAGCGGAGGACCCAACAATGAGCAGTTCTTC.

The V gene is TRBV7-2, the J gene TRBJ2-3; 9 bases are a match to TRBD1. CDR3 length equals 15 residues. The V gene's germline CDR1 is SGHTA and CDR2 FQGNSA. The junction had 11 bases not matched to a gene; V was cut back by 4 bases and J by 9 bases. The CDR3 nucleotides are TGTGCCAGCAGCTATCCGGGACAGGGAAGCACGACGCAGTATTTT. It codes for CASSYPGQGSTTQYF.

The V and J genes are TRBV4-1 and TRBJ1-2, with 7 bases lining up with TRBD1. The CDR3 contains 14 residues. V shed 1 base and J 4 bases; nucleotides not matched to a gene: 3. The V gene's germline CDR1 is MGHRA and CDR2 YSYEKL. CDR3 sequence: CASSQVGQIYGYTF. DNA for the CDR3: TGCGCCAGCAGCCAAGTGGGACAGATCTATGGCTACACCTTC.

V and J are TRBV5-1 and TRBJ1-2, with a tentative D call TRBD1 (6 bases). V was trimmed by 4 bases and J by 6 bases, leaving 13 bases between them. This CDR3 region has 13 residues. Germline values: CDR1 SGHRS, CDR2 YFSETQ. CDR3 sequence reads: CASSPRTDDGYTF. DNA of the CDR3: TGCGCCAGCAGCCCGCGGACAGACGATGGCTACACCTTC. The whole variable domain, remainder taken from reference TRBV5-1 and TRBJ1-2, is KAGVTQTPRYLIKTRGQQVTLSCSPISGHRSVSWYQQTPGQGLQFLFEYFSETQRNKGNFPGRFSGRQFSNSRSEMNVSTLELGDSALYLCASSPRTDDGYTFGSGTRLTVV.

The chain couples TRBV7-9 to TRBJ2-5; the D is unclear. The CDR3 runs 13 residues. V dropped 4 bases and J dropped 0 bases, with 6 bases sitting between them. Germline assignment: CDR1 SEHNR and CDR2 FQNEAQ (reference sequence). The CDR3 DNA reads TGTGCCAGCAGCTCGAGGTACCAAGAGACCCAGTACTTC. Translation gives CASSSRYQETQYF.

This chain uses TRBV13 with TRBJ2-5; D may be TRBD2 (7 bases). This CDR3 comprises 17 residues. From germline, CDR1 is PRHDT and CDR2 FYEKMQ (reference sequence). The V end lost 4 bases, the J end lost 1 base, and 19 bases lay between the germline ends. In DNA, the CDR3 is TGTGCCAGCAGCTCCCCTAGGGGGGGTGAAGGCCAAGAGACCCAGTACTTC. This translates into CASSSPRGGEGQETQYF.

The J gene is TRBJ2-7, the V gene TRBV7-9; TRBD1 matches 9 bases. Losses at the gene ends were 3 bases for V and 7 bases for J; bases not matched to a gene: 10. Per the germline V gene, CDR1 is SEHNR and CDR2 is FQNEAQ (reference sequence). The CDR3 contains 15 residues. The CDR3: CASSFPGDRANEQYF. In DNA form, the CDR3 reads TGTGCCAGCAGCTTCCCTGGGGACAGGGCGAATGAGCAGTACTTC.

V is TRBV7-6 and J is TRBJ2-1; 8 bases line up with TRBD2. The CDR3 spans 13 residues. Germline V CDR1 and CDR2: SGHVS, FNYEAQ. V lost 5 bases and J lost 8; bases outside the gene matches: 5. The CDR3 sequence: CASSPGGGYEQFF. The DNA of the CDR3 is TGTGCCAGCAGCCCGGGGGGGGGATATGAGCAGTTCTTC.

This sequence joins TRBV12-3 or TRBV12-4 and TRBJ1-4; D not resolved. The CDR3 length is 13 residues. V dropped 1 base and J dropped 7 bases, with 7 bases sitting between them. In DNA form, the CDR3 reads TGTGCCAGCAGTTTAGGAGGTTTTGAAAAACTGTTTTTT. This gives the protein CASSLGGFEKLFF.

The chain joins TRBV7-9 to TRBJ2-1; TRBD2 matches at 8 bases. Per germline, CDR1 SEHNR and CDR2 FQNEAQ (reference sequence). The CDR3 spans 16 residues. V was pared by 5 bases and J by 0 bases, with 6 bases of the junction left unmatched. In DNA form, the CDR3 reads TGTGCCAGCAGCCATAGCGGGAAGCACTCCTACAATGAGCAGTTCTTC. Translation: CASSHSGKHSYNEQFF.

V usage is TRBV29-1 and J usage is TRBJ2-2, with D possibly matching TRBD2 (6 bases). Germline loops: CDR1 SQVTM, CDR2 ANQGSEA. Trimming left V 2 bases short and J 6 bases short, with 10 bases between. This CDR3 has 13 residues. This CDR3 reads CSVELEGSGELFF. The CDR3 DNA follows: TGCAGCGTTGAATTGGAGGGTTCCGGGGAGCTGTTTTTT.

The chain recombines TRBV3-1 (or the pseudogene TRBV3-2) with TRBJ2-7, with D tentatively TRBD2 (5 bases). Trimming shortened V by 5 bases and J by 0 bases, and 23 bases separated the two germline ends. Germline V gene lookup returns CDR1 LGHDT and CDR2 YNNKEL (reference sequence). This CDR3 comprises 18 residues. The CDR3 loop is CASSYRRDTKYFSYEQYF. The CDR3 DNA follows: TGTGCCAGCAGCTATCGACGGGATACAAAATATTTCTCCTACGAGCAGTACTTC.

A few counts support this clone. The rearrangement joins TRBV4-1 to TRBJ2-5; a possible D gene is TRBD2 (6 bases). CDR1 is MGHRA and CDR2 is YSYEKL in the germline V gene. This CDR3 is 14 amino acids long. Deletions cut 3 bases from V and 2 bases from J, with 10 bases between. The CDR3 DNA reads TGCGCCAGCAGCCATGGAGGGCCTCAAGAGACCCAGTACTTC. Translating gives CASSHGGPQETQYF.

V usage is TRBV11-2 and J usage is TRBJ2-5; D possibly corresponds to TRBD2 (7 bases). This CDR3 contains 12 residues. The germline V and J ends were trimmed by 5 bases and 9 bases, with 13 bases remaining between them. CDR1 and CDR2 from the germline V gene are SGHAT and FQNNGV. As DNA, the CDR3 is TGTGCCAGCAGCCCAAGGGGGGGAGCCCAGTACTTC. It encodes CASSPRGGAQYF.

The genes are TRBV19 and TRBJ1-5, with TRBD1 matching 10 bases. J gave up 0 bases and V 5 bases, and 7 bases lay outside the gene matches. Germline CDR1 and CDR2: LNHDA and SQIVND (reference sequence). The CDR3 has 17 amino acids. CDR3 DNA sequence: TGTGCCAGTAGTCCATTGGACAGGGGGTATAGCAATCAGCCCCAGCATTTT. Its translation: CASSPLDRGYSNQPQHF.